The present T cell receptor (beta chain) was sequenced within a study of TIL therapy for anti-PD-1-resistant metastatic lung cancer. Study-wide context: Progressing patients received lymphodepletion, expanded TIL infusion and IL-2. Patients had a median age of 54 years (range about 35-75).

From germline, CDR1 is LNHDA and CDR2 SQIVND (reference sequence). V shed 4 bases, J shed 2 bases, and the junction held 8 bases outside the gene matches. CDR3 size: 17 residues. Time point denoted: pre-treatment sample, taken before nivolumab and TIL therapy. The immunoSEQ assay was v3. This table comes from immunoSEQ multiplex PCR, and its TCRdb copy is limited to in-frame clones, with some not included. In the table there are 55,000 to 60,000 clones, more than 60% of which are singletons. The V and J genes are TRBV19 and TRBJ1-5, with 10 bases aligning to TRBD1. Source: blood, taken at baseline. The receptor's source is a person aged 25-79 years with non-small cell lung cancer. The CDR3 DNA reads as TGTGCCAGTAGTACGACCGGGACAGGGGTGCGCAATCAGCCCCAGCATTTT. The encoded protein is CASSTTGTGVRNQPQHF.